This T cell receptor beta chain is from a study of vaccination and CD4 T cells after COVID-19. The Oncomine TCR Beta short-read assay sequenced DNA from cultured CD4+ T cells. TCRdb processed the PCR reads anew with MiXCR; each CDR3 protein has one entry. The sample consists of 8,500 to 13,000 distinct CDR3 sequences, roughly two fifths of them appearing once. This CDR3 spans 13 amino acids. V gave up 3 bases and J gave up 7 bases, with 12 bases separating them. Treatment: approximately nine-day PBMC culture with coronavirus spike peptide pools or control peptides (ViraFEST assay). This clonotype showed up just a few times. What it binds is not known.

The chain joins TRBV12-3 or TRBV12-4 to TRBJ1-2; D not resolved. The TCR comes from a human donor who had recovered from COVID-19. The source material was CD4+ T cells from blood, cultured in vitro. The CDR3 loop reads CASSFLGRGGYTF. The CDR3 bases are TGTGCCAGCAGTTTCTTAGGGCGAGGTGGCTACACCTTC.